This entry lists 28 T cell receptor beta chains sequenced from one sample in a study of T cell repertoires in cytomegalovirus infection (dated by TCRdb to the late 2010s). The treatment or condition tag for this specimen amounts to: in vitro stimulation with specific CMV peptide epitopes to enrich CMV-specific T cells. Sequencer: Illumina HiSeq 1500. The public reads were reanalyzed by TCRdb: fastp trimming at Q25, MiXCR alignment, in-frame beta chains only. Each CDR3 protein gets just one entry, which takes the most common genes and DNA from the rows behind it. This sample gives 600,000 to 700,000 distinct CDR3 sequences in total; around 35% of them show up just once. Around a sixth of the sample is held by the ten biggest clonotypes. These receptors' targets are unknown. The source material was cultured PBMCs, sampled from culture after CMV antigen stimulation. These TCRs come from a human donor in good health (CMV status not recorded). Some clones in this sample may be carry-over from other donors' samples.

This clonotype was observed many times. V and J are TRBV6-1 and TRBJ2-1; maybe TRBD1 (5 bases). This CDR3 spans 12 amino acids. Germline CDR1 is MNHNS and CDR2 is SASEGT. V shed 3 bases and J shed 6 bases, with 6 bases lying between them. CDR3 protein: CASSEGLNEQFF. The CDR3 DNA sequence: TGTGCCAGCAGTGAGGGGCTCAATGAGCAGTTCTTC.

This rearrangement joins TRBV7-9 to TRBJ2-2; D might be TRBD1 (7 bases). Germline lookup yields CDR1 SEHNR and CDR2 FQNEAQ (reference sequence). CDR3 length: 19 residues. V lost 11 bases to trimming and J lost 3 bases, with 31 bases between them. For the CDR3, the DNA is TGTGCCTCCCAGGGGGGACAGCGCCGTTATGCAGAAGACACCGGGGAGCTGTTTTTT. Residues: CASQGGQRRYAEDTGELFF. Full variable domain (rest looked up from reference TRBV7-9 and TRBJ2-2): DTGVSQNPRHKITKRGQNVTFRCDPISEHNRLYWYRQTLGQGPEFLTYFQNEAQLEKSRLLSDRFSAERPKGSFSTLEIQRTEQGDSAMYLCASQGGQRRYAEDTGELFFGEGSRLTVL.

This clonotype was detected many times. The chain employs TRBV7-9 and TRBJ2-7; D not resolved. Germline V lookup: CDR1 SEHNR, CDR2 FQNEAQ (reference sequence). V was shortened by 2 bases and J by 4 bases, with 21 bases between the two germline ends. This CDR3 spans 17 amino acids. DNA for the CDR3: TGTGCCAGCAGCTTATGTCTTCTGGGAAAATGCTTTTACGAGCAGTACTTC. It encodes CASSLCLLGKCFYEQYF.

This clonotype has only a few counts. In DNA form, the CDR3 reads TGCAGTGCTACCCAAAAGGGACAGGGGAAAGAGACCCAGTACTTC. This translates into CSATQKGQGKETQYF. J is TRBJ2-5 and V is TRBV20-1, with 10 bases that match TRBD1. In germline, CDR1 is DFQATT, CDR2 SNEGSKA (reference sequence). With 4 bases clipped from V and 3 bases from J, the junction kept 8 bases outside the gene matches. The CDR3 has 15 amino acids.

This clonotype was detected a few times. V is TRBV7-6 and J is TRBJ1-6, with D uncertain. Germline V gene data show CDR1 as SGHVS and CDR2 as FNYEAQ. Trimming pared 5 bases from V and 3 bases from J, leaving 5 bases between. The CDR3 has 13 residues. The CDR3: CASSGDYNSPLHF. Written as DNA, the CDR3 is TGTGCCAGCAGCGGAGACTATAATTCACCCCTCCACTTT.

This clonotype was seen more than once but under ten times. This chain joins TRBV6-1 and TRBJ1-2, with D hard to call. The CDR3 loop spans 13 amino acids. V was trimmed by 6 bases and J by 7 bases, leaving 15 bases between them. CDR1 MNHNS and CDR2 SASEGT come from the germline V gene. CDR3 sequence reads: CASSVLGIRGYTF. CDR3 sequence (DNA): TGTGCCAGCAGCGTACTAGGGATCCGTGGCTACACCTTC.

The V and J genes are TRBV12-5 and TRBJ2-7; 7 bases are shared with TRBD2. Germline V gene sequence: CDR1 LGHNT, CDR2 FRNRAP. V was pared by 1 base and J by 2 bases, with 2 bases of the junction left unmatched. The CDR3 extends over 14 amino acids. CDR3 region: CASGLGGRPYEQYF. Written as DNA, the CDR3 is TGTGCTAGTGGTTTGGGCGGGAGACCCTACGAGCAGTACTTC.

A few counts support this clonotype. The chain couples TRBV7-2 to TRBJ2-3; D not certain. CDR1 is SGHTA and CDR2 is FQGNSA in the germline V gene. The CDR3 is made up of 15 amino acids. V lost 2 bases and J 1 base, leaving 10 bases between the germline ends. The CDR3: CASSLFSVGTDTQYF. CDR3 nucleotides: TGTGCCAGCAGCTTATTCAGCGTCGGCACAGATACGCAGTATTTT. The whole variable domain, remainder taken from reference TRBV7-2 and TRBJ2-3, is GAGVSQSPSNKVTEKGKDVELRCDPISGHTALYWYRQSLGQGLEFLIYFQGNSAPDKSGLPSDRFSAERTGGSVSTLTIQRTQQEDSAVYLCASSLFSVGTDTQYFGPGTRLTVL.

Many counts were recorded for this clonotype. The chain recombines TRBV7-8 with TRBJ2-7; tentatively, D is TRBD2 (6 bases). The CDR3 has 14 residues. Trimming stripped 2 bases from V and 4 bases from J, with 12 bases between. Germline V CDR1 and CDR2: SGHVS, FQNEAQ. The DNA for the CDR3 is TGTGCCAGCAGCTTAAGGACTACTGGTTACGAGCAGTACTTC. Its protein product is CASSLRTTGYEQYF.

This clonotype has just a few counts. This chain joins TRBV6-2 or TRBV6-3 and TRBJ2-1; 8 bases fit TRBD2. The CDR3 covers 17 residues. Germline V CDR1 and CDR2: MNHEY, SVGEGT. The J segment lost 3 bases and the V segment lost 3 bases, leaving 10 bases of the junction unmatched. The CDR3 reads CASSYSPWLAGYNEQFF. Written as DNA, the CDR3 is TGTGCCAGCAGTTATTCTCCGTGGCTAGCGGGCTACAATGAGCAGTTCTTC.

This clonotype was counted a few times. The gene calls are TRBV11-2 and TRBJ2-1, with D perhaps TRBD1 (6 bases). V was trimmed by 4 bases and J by 5 bases, leaving 15 bases between them. CDR3 length equals 15 residues. Germline V CDR1 and CDR2: SGHAT, FQNNGV. CDR3 bases: TGTGCCAGCAGCTCTTATAGGGGGATGAACAATGAGCAGTTCTTC. Protein product: CASSSYRGMNNEQFF.

J is TRBJ2-7 and V is TRBV4-1, with D possibly being TRBD1 (6 bases). CDR1 and CDR2 from the germline V gene are MGHRA and YSYEKL. Trimming took 1 base from V and 3 from J, leaving 13 bases between them. This CDR3 is 15 amino acids long. Here the CDR3 DNA reads TGCGCCAGCAGCCAAGGGGCGGAGGACAGCTACGAGCAGTACTTC. Amino acids: CASSQGAEDSYEQYF.

CDR3: CASSSRLGNEQFF. CDR3 sequence (DNA): TGTGCCAGCAGCTCTAGGTTAGGGAATGAGCAGTTCTTC. The rearrangement uses TRBV7-7 and TRBJ2-1; D uncertain. V lost 4 bases, J lost 7 bases, and 11 bases lay in between. The CDR3 is 13 residues long. Per the germline V gene, CDR1 is SSHAT and CDR2 is FNYEAQ (reference sequence).

There are a few counts of this clonotype. The CDR3 DNA sequence: TGTGCCAGCAGCTTAGGGACAGGCTGGGACAATGAGCAGTTCTTC. Protein: CASSLGTGWDNEQFF. The V gene is TRBV7-2, the J gene TRBJ2-1; 7 nucleotides agree with TRBD1. Trimming cost V 1 base and J 5 bases; bases outside gene matches: 5. The CDR3 is made up of 15 amino acids. Germline V gene data show CDR1 as SGHTA and CDR2 as FQGNSA.

By sample fraction, this clonotype is medium-sized. The chain is built from TRBV28 and TRBJ2-1; TRBD2 aligns across 7 bases. CDR3 length: 16 amino acids. Germline assignment: CDR1 MDHEN and CDR2 SYDVKM. The V segment lost 11 bases and the J segment 6 bases; nucleotides outside the gene matches: 19. The CDR3 DNA is TGTGCCGCCAGGACTAGTCTCTCTTTTGGCACCAATGAGCAGTTCTTC. Its translation is CAARTSLSFGTNEQFF.

The rearrangement uses TRBV2 and TRBJ1-1; D unresolved. CDR1 is SNHLY and CDR2 is FYNNEI in the germline V gene. The CDR3 sequence is 12 residues long. The germline V and J ends were trimmed by 9 bases and 7 bases, with 15 bases remaining between them. The CDR3 bases are TGTGCCAGGTCGCAAGCGGCGGGTGAAGCTTTCTTT. Translating it yields CARSQAAGEAFF.

This chain joins TRBV4-3 and TRBJ2-5; 9 bases map to TRBD1. In germline, CDR1 is LGHNA, CDR2 YSLEER. The V and J ends lost 4 bases and 5 bases, in that order; junction bases with no gene match: 5. This CDR3 has 14 residues. DNA for the CDR3: TGCGCCAGCAGCCGAAGGGACAGGGATGAGACCCAGTACTTC. It encodes CASSRRDRDETQYF.

The chain joins TRBV5-1 to TRBJ1-2; weak D call: TRBD1 (6 bases). The CDR3 spans 16 residues. Germline V gives CDR1 SGHRS, CDR2 YFSETQ. Trimming took 2 bases from V and 5 from J, leaving 19 bases between them. The CDR3 region is CASSFLAQGTRYGYTF. The CDR3 DNA sequence: TGCGCCAGCAGCTTCCTGGCCCAGGGGACGAGGTATGGCTACACCTTC.

CDR3 sequence: CASSSRDATDTQYF. For the CDR3, the DNA is TGTGCCAGCAGCTCCAGGGACGCCACAGATACGCAGTATTTT. V usage is TRBV5-4 and J usage is TRBJ2-3; D tentatively reads TRBD1 or TRBD2 (5 bases each). V was trimmed by 3 bases and J by 2 bases, leaving 10 bases between them. CDR1 and CDR2 (germline): SGHNT, YYREEE (reference sequence). The CDR3 is 14 amino acids.

This clonotype has only a few counts. The gene calls are TRBV19 and TRBJ2-7; D not certain. The CDR3 is 16 amino acids. Germline lookup yields CDR1 LNHDA and CDR2 SQIVND (reference sequence). The V gene lost 3 bases and the J gene lost 1 base, with 16 bases spanning the gap. The CDR3 spells CASSIRTYDVSYEQYF. Written as DNA, the CDR3 is TGTGCCAGTAGTATTAGGACCTATGACGTTTCCTACGAGCAGTACTTC.

The rearrangement links TRBV6-2 or TRBV6-3 to TRBJ2-7; D possibly uses TRBD1 or TRBD2 (5 bases each). Germline-derived CDR1 and CDR2 are MNHEY and SVGEGT. The germline V and J ends were trimmed by 7 bases and 4 bases, with 14 bases remaining between them. The CDR3 runs 13 residues. In DNA, the CDR3 is TGTGCCAGCAACCGAGGGGTCGGGTACGAGCAGTACTTC. Its protein is CASNRGVGYEQYF.

The genes are TRBV7-2 and TRBJ2-6, with D tentatively TRBD1 (6 bases). CDR1 and CDR2 from the germline V gene are SGHTA and FQGNSA. The CDR3 loop spans 14 amino acids. V lost 8 bases, J lost 4 bases, and 12 bases lay in between. The DNA of the CDR3 is TGTGCCAGCGCTACAGGGTACGGGGCCAACGTCCTGACTTTC. Translation gives CASATGYGANVLTF. Full variable domain (rest looked up from reference TRBV7-2 and TRBJ2-6): GAGVSQSPSNKVTEKGKDVELRCDPISGHTALYWYRQSLGQGLEFLIYFQGNSAPDKSGLPSDRFSAERTGGSVSTLTIQRTQQEDSAVYLCASATGYGANVLTFGAGSRLTVL.

V gene TRBV12-3 or TRBV12-4 combines with J gene TRBJ2-1, with 12 bases identical to TRBD2. Trimming removed 7 bases from V and 6 bases from J; junction bases left unmatched: 7. The CDR3 totals 15 residues. Written as DNA, the CDR3 is TGTGCCAGCATTCCCCCTAGCGGGGGGGGCAATGAGCAGTTCTTC. It encodes CASIPPSGGGNEQFF.

The rearrangement joins TRBV12-3 or TRBV12-4 to TRBJ1-2; D gene unclear. V was trimmed by 6 bases and J by 3 bases, leaving 11 bases between them. The CDR3 spans 13 residues. Here the CDR3 DNA reads TGTGCCAGCAGCGGTAGAGCAGACTATGGCTACACCTTC. Translation: CASSGRADYGYTF.

The chain recombines TRBV4-3 with TRBJ2-5; 10 nucleotides line up with TRBD1. Germline loops: CDR1 LGHNA, CDR2 YSLEER. The CDR3 extends over 17 amino acids. V was clipped by 1 base and J by 5 bases; unmatched bases: 10. In DNA form, the CDR3 reads TGCGCCAGCAGCCAAGGTGGAGGACAGGGGGTGTGGGAGACCCAGTACTTC. Translated: CASSQGGGQGVWETQYF.

This clonotype was observed at least ten times. This chain links TRBV7-2 with TRBJ2-1; no firm D call. This CDR3 region has 16 residues. Germline CDR1 reads SGHTA; CDR2 reads FQGNSA. V was shortened by 4 bases and J by 3 bases, with 16 bases between the two germline ends. The CDR3 here is CASSYRQVTNYNEQFF. DNA for the CDR3: TGTGCCAGCAGCTATCGGCAGGTGACAAACTACAATGAGCAGTTCTTC.

CDR3 nucleotides: TGCGCCAGCAGCCAGCATGAAGGGGGGTCCTACAATGAGCAGTTCTTC. Its protein is CASSQHEGGSYNEQFF. The rearrangement joins TRBV4-1 to TRBJ2-1; D possibly uses TRBD1 or TRBD2 (6 bases each). The V and J ends lost 3 bases and 1 base respectively, with 13 bases between them. Germline CDR1 is MGHRA and CDR2 is YSYEKL. The CDR3 has 16 residues.

This clonotype was observed a single time. The chain combines TRBV12-3 or TRBV12-4 with TRBJ2-1, with D possibly TRBD2 on 5 matching bases. The CDR3 loop spans 14 amino acids. Trimming cost V 2 bases and J 9 bases, with 14 bases left between them. CDR3 sequence (DNA): TGTGCCAGCAGTTTATTTCGGGATGTGGGTGAGCAGTTCTTC. It is translated as CASSLFRDVGEQFF.